This is a list of T cell receptor beta chains from one sample in a study of response to subunit inactivated influenza vaccine. Via MiXCR, TCRdb re-called the RT-PCR reads, giving one row per CDR3 protein. The sample comprises 430,000 or so distinct CDR3 sequences, approximately 11% of which are singletons, and 10% to 15% rests with the top ten. The sample in question was PBMCs from blood, obtained about 6 weeks after vaccination. The receptor source for this set is a man aged 45-65 years who received an inactivated influenza vaccine. Both conserved end residues are part of each CDR3. The D gene is left open where the match is weak. Size tells how often a clone was seen (once, few, many) or the class of an expanded clone, and some rows leave it out.

v_call	j_call	d_call	clone_size	cdr3_length	cdr3_nt	cdr3_aa
TRBV6-1	TRBJ2-2	TRBD2	few	18	TGTGCCAGCAGTAAAACCTCTCCGGGGGGAACGAACACCGGGGAGCTGTTTTTT	CASSKTSPGGTNTGELFF
TRBV20-1	TRBJ2-5	TRBD1	few	16	TGCAGTGCTAGAGATATGACAGGGGTGGGTCAAGAGACCCAGTACTTC	CSARDMTGVGQETQYF
TRBV5-6	TRBJ2-3	TRBD2	NA	17	TGTGCCAGCAGCTCTACAGGGACTAGGTATAGCACAGATACGCAGTATTTT	CASSSTGTRYSTDTQYF
TRBV29-1	TRBJ2-1	TRBD2	many	15	TGCAGCGTCCACGGACTAGCGCTCTCCTACAATGAGCAGTTCTTC	CSVHGLALSYNEQFF
TRBV10-3	TRBJ1-1	NA	many	12	TGTGCCATCAGCCCAGGGGCCACTGAAGCTTTCTTT	CAISPGATEAFF
TRBV20-1	TRBJ2-1	TRBD1	NA	16	TGCAGTGCTAGAGATCTTAGGACAGGGGGCTATAATGAGCAGTTCTTC	CSARDLRTGGYNEQFF
TRBV11-2	TRBJ2-5	NA	few	14	TGTGCCAGCAGCTTAGTAGCGGTCCAAGAGACCCAGTACTTC	CASSLVAVQETQYF
TRBV5-5	TRBJ2-5	TRBD1	few	15	TGTGCCAGCAGCCCGCTGGGACAGGGGCTCGAGACCCAGTACTTC	CASSPLGQGLETQYF
TRBV15	TRBJ1-1	NA	NA	14	TGTGCCACCAGCAAGCACGGGAGGAACACTGAAGCTTTCTTT	CATSKHGRNTEAFF
TRBV4-3	TRBJ2-7	NA	NA	15	TGCGCCAGCAGCCAATTCAATCAGGGTCTGTACGAGCAGTACTTC	CASSQFNQGLYEQYF
TRBV5-6	TRBJ2-1	NA	many	13	TGTGCCAGCAGCACGCCGACCCAAGATGAGCAGTTCTTC	CASSTPTQDEQFF
TRBV5-1	TRBJ1-2	NA	few	14	TGCGCCAGCAGCTTCGCGGGGGCGGCTTATGGCTACACCTTC	CASSFAGAAYGYTF
TRBV20-1	TRBJ1-1	NA	many	13	TGCAGTGCTGCGCTGATCCTGAACACTGAAGCTTTCTTT	CSAALILNTEAFF
TRBV7-9	TRBJ2-3	TRBD2	NA	16	TGTGCCAGCAGCCTGAACCCAGCGGGAGAGGTAGATACGCAGTATTTT	CASSLNPAGEVDTQYF
TRBV12-3/TRBV12-4	TRBJ2-7	TRBD2	few	16	TGTGCCAGCAGTTTAGGGGCTAGCGGAGGCACCTACGAGCAGTACTTC	CASSLGASGGTYEQYF
TRBV12-2	TRBJ1-6	NA	NA	14	TGTGCAAGTCGCTTTTGTTCTTCAAGTTCACCCCTCCACTTT	CASRFCSSSSPLHF
TRBV10-3	TRBJ2-6	TRBD1	NA	17	TGTGCCACATCGGTCCGGGGACAGATCTCTGGGGCCAACGTCCTGACTTTC	CATSVRGQISGANVLTF
TRBV5-5	TRBJ1-4	TRBD1	NA	15	TGTGCCAGCAGCTTTACTGACAGGGGGAATGAAAAACTGTTTTTT	CASSFTDRGNEKLFF
TRBV9	TRBJ2-1	NA	NA	14	TGTGCCAGCAGCGTATCCCAGCTCCCAAATGAGCAGTTCTTC	CASSVSQLPNEQFF
TRBV6-1	TRBJ2-5	NA	NA	16	TGTGCCAGCAGTGGTTCGGTTGGCAGGGCGGACGAGACCCAGTACTTC	CASSGSVGRADETQYF
TRBV4-1	TRBJ2-4	NA	NA	13	TGCGCCAGCAGCCAAGCGCCGGGAACCATTCAGTACTTC	CASSQAPGTIQYF
TRBV4-3	TRBJ2-5	NA	NA	15	TGCGCCAGGAGCCGGACGGGAGCGAACCAAGAGACCCAGTACTTC	CARSRTGANQETQYF
TRBV6-2/TRBV6-3	TRBJ2-7	NA	NA	12	TGTGCCAGCAGTTCCCCCGGTCACGAGCAGTACTTC	CASSSPGHEQYF
TRBV5-1	TRBJ1-2	NA	NA	13	TGCGCCAGCAGCTCTCTGACAGAGGGAGGCTACACCTTC	CASSSLTEGGYTF
TRBV7-8	TRBJ2-1	NA	few	15	TGTGCCAGCACCATGGGCAGGGTAACCTACAATGAGCAGTTCTTC	CASTMGRVTYNEQFF
TRBV11-2	TRBJ2-5	NA	few	13	TGTGCCAGCAGCTTGCGCTTCTTAGAGACCCAGTACTTC	CASSLRFLETQYF
TRBV20-1	TRBJ1-2	TRBD1	NA	13	TGCAGTGCCCCGGGACAGGGAAACTATGGCTACACCTTC	CSAPGQGNYGYTF
TRBV5-1	TRBJ1-6	TRBD1	few	15	TGCGCCAGCAGCTTGAACACAGGGGGGGATTCACCCCTCCACTTT	CASSLNTGGDSPLHF
TRBV4-1	TRBJ2-5	NA	NA	13	TGCGCCAGCAGCCAAGGGGTCCAAGAGACCCAGTACTTC	CASSQGVQETQYF
TRBV7-2	TRBJ2-5	NA	NA	15	TGTGCCAGCGGCGACCGAGGGACTTCTCAAGAGACCCAGTACTTC	CASGDRGTSQETQYF
TRBV20-1	TRBJ2-2	NA	many	12	TGCAGTATAGGACAAAACACCGGGGAGCTGTTTTTT	CSIGQNTGELFF
TRBV28	TRBJ2-1	TRBD1	NA	15	TGTGCCAGCAGATGGGGACAGGGGGCCTACAATGAGCAGTTCTTC	CASRWGQGAYNEQFF
TRBV6-5	TRBJ2-7	TRBD1	few	16	TGTGCCAGCAGTTACACGGACCCGGGACAGTCCGAAGAGCAGTACTTC	CASSYTDPGQSEEQYF
TRBV27	TRBJ2-1	TRBD1	many	15	TGTGCCAGCAGTTGGCCGGGACAGGCCTACAATGAGCAGTTCTTC	CASSWPGQAYNEQFF
TRBV6-2/TRBV6-3	TRBJ1-2	NA	NA	13	TGTGCCAGCAGTTACGAAGGGGTGGATGGCTACACCTTC	CASSYEGVDGYTF
TRBV20-1	TRBJ2-1	NA	NA	14	TGCAGTGCTAGAGCCGGGGAGCCGTACAATGAGCAGTTCTTC	CSARAGEPYNEQFF
TRBV5-1	TRBJ2-7	NA	NA	16	TGCGCCAGCAGCTTAGGCACGGGGACCTTCGACAACGAGCAGTACTTC	CASSLGTGTFDNEQYF
TRBV4-1	TRBJ2-1	TRBD1	NA	15	TGCGCCAGCACTCTTCGACAGGGGACCTACAATGACCAGTTCTTC	CASTLRQGTYNDQFF
TRBV9	TRBJ2-7	TRBD2	few	13	TGTGCCAGCAGCGTAGAACTAGCGGACGAGCAGTACTTC	CASSVELADEQYF
TRBV6-2/TRBV6-3	TRBJ2-1	TRBD2	few	16	TGTGCCAGCAGCCGACGAAAAGGGACTAGCGGGGGCGAGCAGTTCTTC	CASSRRKGTSGGEQFF
TRBV15	TRBJ2-5	NA	NA	14	TGTGCCACCAGCAGAGGTGACAAGCAAGAGACCCAGTACTTC	CATSRGDKQETQYF
TRBV10-3	TRBJ2-1	TRBD1	few	13	TGTGCCATCAGCCAGGACAGGATAAATGAGCAGTTCTTC	CAISQDRINEQFF
TRBV29-1	TRBJ2-5	NA	few	12	TGCAGCGGGTTCGGGGGACAAGAGACCCAGTACTTC	CSGFGGQETQYF
TRBV28	TRBJ2-1	TRBD2	NA	13	TGTGCCAGCACGCTAGCGGACTACAATGAGCAGTTCTTC	CASTLADYNEQFF
TRBV4-2	TRBJ1-5	NA	NA	15	TGTGCCAGCAGCCAAGATAAGCGTGGGGGGCAGCCCCAGCATTTT	CASSQDKRGGQPQHF
TRBV7-2	TRBJ2-1	NA	many	14	TGTGCCAGCAGCTTAGCGGGGGGGCCTCTTGAGCAGTTCTTC	CASSLAGGPLEQFF
TRBV12-3/TRBV12-4	TRBJ1-5	NA	few	13	TGTGCCAGCAGTTTCACGTACAATCAGCCCCAGCATTTT	CASSFTYNQPQHF
TRBV4-1	TRBJ2-7	TRBD2	NA	17	TGCGCCAGCAGCCCGACTAGCGGGGGGACTTGGACCTACGAGCAGTACTTC	CASSPTSGGTWTYEQYF
TRBV4-2	TRBJ2-3	NA	NA	12	TGTGCCAGCAGCCAAGAAGGTGGGGCGCAGTATTTT	CASSQEGGAQYF
TRBV4-1	TRBJ2-1	TRBD2	NA	15	TGCGCCAGCAGCCAAGGGGTAGCGGGGGGGGTTGAGCAGTTCTTC	CASSQGVAGGVEQFF
TRBV6-4	TRBJ2-1	NA	NA	13	TGTGCCAGCAGTGACTTCTCGTACAATGAGCAGTTCTTC	CASSDFSYNEQFF
TRBV7-9	TRBJ2-5	NA	few	13	TGTGCCAGCAGCCGTACCGCGCGGGGTTCCCAGTACTTC	CASSRTARGSQYF